This T cell receptor beta chain was sequenced during a study of spatial heterogeneity in lung cancer. Overall study context: A unique TCR and UMI combination showed up more than ten times in raw reads, on average.

TCRdb re-analysed the 5' RACE reads in MiXCR, keeping a single row per CDR3 protein. The table includes 7,500 to 8,000 distinct CDR3 sequences, 7.5% to 10% detected once. This clonotype is medium-sized by share. Its antigen is unidentified. The library was prepared for alpha chains; this beta chain is a stray read, so its frequency means little. Germline CDR1 and CDR2: SEHNR and FQNEAQ (reference sequence). The V and J ends lost 6 bases and 4 bases respectively, with 7 bases between them. The CDR3 totals 12 residues. Study outcomes and limitations: Tumor TCRs that were ubiquitous and expanded showed up in blood more at resection than follow-up.

The time point: sample taken at primary tumor resection. Whole RNA came from tumor, nontumor lung or frozen PBMC and was sequenced without being sorted. A total of some 70 untreated early-stage non-small cell lung cancer patients served as donors. The sample consisted of PBMCs, taken at surgery. The TCR was taken from a male donor with early-stage non-small cell lung cancer. The chain employs TRBV7-9 and TRBJ1-5; possibly TRBD1 for D (5 bases). CDR3 amino acids: CASSHRNQPQHF. The DNA for the CDR3 is TGTGCCAGCAGTCACAGGAATCAGCCCCAGCATTTT. Looking up the rest from reference TRBV7-9 and TRBJ1-5 gives the full variable domain: DTGVSQNPRHKITKRGQNVTFRCDPISEHNRLYWYRQTLGQGPEFLTYFQNEAQLEKSRLLSDRFSAERPKGSFSTLEIQRTEQGDSAMYLCASSHRNQPQHFGDGTRLSIL.